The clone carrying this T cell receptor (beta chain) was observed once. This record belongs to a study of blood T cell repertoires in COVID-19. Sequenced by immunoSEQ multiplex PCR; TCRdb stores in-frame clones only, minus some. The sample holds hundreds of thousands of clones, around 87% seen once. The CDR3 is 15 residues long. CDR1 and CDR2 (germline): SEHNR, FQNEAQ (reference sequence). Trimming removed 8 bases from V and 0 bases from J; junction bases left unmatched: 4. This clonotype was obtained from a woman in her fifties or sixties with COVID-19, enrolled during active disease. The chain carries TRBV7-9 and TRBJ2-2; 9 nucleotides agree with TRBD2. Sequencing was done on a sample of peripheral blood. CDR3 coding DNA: TGTGCCAGCTCTAGCGGGGCTTCGAACACCGGGGAGCTGTTTTTT. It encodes CASSSGASNTGELFF.